A selection of T cell receptor beta chains follows, all from one sample in a study of vaccination effects on CD4 cells after COVID-19. TCRdb's table, derived via immunoSEQ multiplex PCR, lists solely in-frame clones and lacks some. This table has about 43,000 clones, roughly 72% appearing once. These receptors have no known antigen. Sequenced here: CD4+ T cells from PBMCs cultured with SARS-CoV-2 spike peptides, sampled before COVID-19 vaccination. These receptors were obtained from a human donor who received a COVID-19 vaccine. CDR3s include the opening cysteine and the closing phenylalanine or tryptophan. Each record gives: CDR3 protein, CDR3 DNA, CDR3 length, D gene, V gene, J gene, clone size. D genes are given only for firm matches. Clone sizes are given selectively: once, few, many, or a class where the clone is expanded.

CASTDRGLVGYTF	TGCGCCAGCACTGATAGGGGTCTAGTCGGCTACACCTTC	13	.	TRBV10-2	TRBJ1-2	.
CASSYSTSQETQYF	TGTGCCAGCAGTTACTCGACTAGCCAAGAGACCCAGTACTTC	14	.	TRBV6-5	TRBJ2-5	.
CASRKEYRGEHSYQETQYF	TGTGCCAGCAGAAAAGAGTACAGGGGGGAACATTCGTACCAAGAGACCCAGTACTTC	19	TRBD1	TRBV7-9	TRBJ2-5	.
CASSLTGDYQPQHF	TGTGCCAGCAGCCTGACAGGGGATTATCAGCCCCAGCATTTT	14	TRBD1	TRBV28	TRBJ1-5	once
CASSRSGIAGNTIYF	TGTGCCAGCAGTCGATCCGGGATCGCTGGAAACACCATATATTTT	15	.	TRBV6-6	TRBJ1-3	.
CASSLVPGWDTEAFF	TGTGCCAGCAGCTTAGTGCCAGGATGGGACACTGAAGCTTTCTTT	15	.	TRBV11-1	TRBJ1-1	.
CASSPRTGKGNEQFF	TGTGCCAGCTCACCCAGGACAGGGAAGGGCAATGAGCAGTTCTTC	15	TRBD1	TRBV18	TRBJ2-1	.
CASSRPGGNEAFF	TGTGCCAGCAGCCGCCCGGGAGGGAATGAAGCTTTCTTT	13	.	TRBV5-6	TRBJ1-1	once
CASSLGPTGYEAFF	TGTGCCAGCAGCTTGGGGCCGACAGGTTATGAAGCTTTCTTT	14	.	TRBV5-4	TRBJ1-1	.
CASSFTSGETDTQYF	TGCGCCAGCAGCTTTACTAGCGGGGAAACAGATACGCAGTATTTT	15	TRBD2	TRBV5-1	TRBJ2-3	.
CASSETLNSGNTIYF	TGTGCCAGCAGTGAAACGCTAAACTCTGGAAACACCATATATTTT	15	.	TRBV6-1	TRBJ1-3	.